This paragraph reports one TCR beta chain. This clonotype was recorded many times. Its cognate antigen has yet to be identified. No base qualities exist here, and no much larger clone lies one base off it. Lymph node samples were obtained from the axillary draining lymph nodes of breast cancer patients. These data originate in a study of breast tumors, draining lymph nodes, adjacent tissues (TCRdb year 2016). At the level of the whole study: Breast cancer patients provided tumor, adjacent nontumor tissue and axillary lymph nodes, and the study compared the TCR beta repertoires across these three sources. The study was designed to assess the relationships and possible T-cell exchange between tumor, surrounding tissue and draining lymph node repertoires in human breast cancer.

Paper-wide results and their limitations: The conclusion that tumor T cells originate in lymph nodes was framed as consistent with a hypothesis rather than directly demonstrated. Tumors showed preferential V and J gene usage, and their T-cell repertoire diversity fell below that of lymph nodes yet above that of nontumor tissue. The data were considered consistent with the idea that most tumor T cells come from the lymph node and then expand in tumor tissue. In luminal-like breast cancer, tumor and nontumor tissue repertoires resembled each other significantly more than in basal-like breast cancer.

Looking up the germline V gene yields CDR1 MNHEY and CDR2 SVGAGI. V lost 0 bases and J lost 0 bases; the stretch between them is 5 bases long. The CDR3 holds 14 amino acids from the cysteine to the phenylalanine. Just the 42-base CDR3 DNA is kept, in frame starting at base 1. The run used an Illumina HiSeq 2000. Multiplex PCR amplification was used to build the TCR beta chain libraries. The amplified TCR beta chain products were analyzed by high-throughput sequencing. The public reads were reanalyzed by TCRdb: fastp trimming at Q25, MiXCR alignment, in-frame beta chains only. Identical CDR3 proteins give one entry, which carries the most common genes and DNA. A total of around 250,000 distinct CDR3 sequences appear in this sample, under 40% of them only once. The leading ten clones occupy under 4.5% of the sample.

The source of this sequence is a female donor with breast cancer. Some clones in this sample may be carry-over from other donors' samples. The sample consisted of axillary lymph node tissue. The chain couples TRBV6-5 to TRBJ1-2; no D gene call is confident. The CDR3: CASSYSPANYGYTF. The sequence in DNA is TGTGCCAGCAGTTACTCGCCAGCTAACTATGGCTACACCTTC.